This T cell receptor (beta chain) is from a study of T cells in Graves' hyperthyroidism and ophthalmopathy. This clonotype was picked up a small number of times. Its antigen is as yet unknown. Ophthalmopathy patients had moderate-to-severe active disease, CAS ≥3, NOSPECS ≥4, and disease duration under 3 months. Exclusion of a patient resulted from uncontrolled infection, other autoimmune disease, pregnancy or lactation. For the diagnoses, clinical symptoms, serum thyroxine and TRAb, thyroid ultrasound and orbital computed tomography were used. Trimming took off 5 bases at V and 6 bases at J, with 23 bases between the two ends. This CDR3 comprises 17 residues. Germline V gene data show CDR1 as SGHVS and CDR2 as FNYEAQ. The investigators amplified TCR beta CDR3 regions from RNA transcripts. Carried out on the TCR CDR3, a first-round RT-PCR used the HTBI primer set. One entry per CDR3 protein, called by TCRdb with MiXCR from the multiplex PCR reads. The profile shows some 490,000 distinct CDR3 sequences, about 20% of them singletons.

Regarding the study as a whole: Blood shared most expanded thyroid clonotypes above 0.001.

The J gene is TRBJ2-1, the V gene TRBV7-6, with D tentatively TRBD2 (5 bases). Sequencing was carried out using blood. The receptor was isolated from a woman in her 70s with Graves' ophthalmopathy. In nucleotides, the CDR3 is TGTGCCAGCAGCCCCCGAGGCGGGTGGAGAGGAGGCAATGAGCAGTTCTTC. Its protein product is CASSPRGGWRGGNEQFF.